This TCR beta chain is drawn from a study of Ad26.COV2.S vaccination and SARS-CoV-2 variants (dated by TCRdb to about 2021). Background on the whole study: Vaccine-arm donors were drawn from COV1001, a multicentre, randomized, double-blind, placebo-controlled phase I-IIa trial of Ad26.COV2.S in healthy adults. Ad26.COV2.S was administered intramuscularly at a dose of 5x10^10 or 1x10^11 viral particles, either as one shot or as two shots given 56 days apart. TCRbeta repertoire sequencing served as the tool for gauging how specific and how broad the SARS-CoV-2-reactive T cell receptors were following Ad26.COV2.S vaccination. A total of approximately 30 samples were included in the TCR-sequenced set, comprising about 20 Ad26.COV2.S vaccine recipients, 5 placebo recipients and 8 SARS-CoV-2 convalescent individuals. Participants in the trial were split at random into five groups of five each, receiving low-dose or high-dose Ad26.COV2.S once or twice, or else placebo on both occasions. Investigators remained blinded to trial group allocation during experiments and outcome assessment. Broader findings and caveats from the paper: After vaccination, spike-specific CD8+ and CD4+ T cell responses were reported to show substantial breadth. According to the authors, total T cell responses may have been underestimated by the TCR breadth and depth analyses. Higher spike-specific TCR breadth was observed in Ad26.COV2.S recipients than in placebo recipients (P = 0.0014). Comparing responses between vaccine doses or regimens was not something the study was powered to do. Vaccine and placebo recipients had comparable non-spike TCR breadth, which fits with the vaccine containing only spike.

TCRbeta CDR3 regions were sequenced with the immunoSEQ Assay. After extraction, genomic DNA underwent amplification by bias-controlled multiplex PCR, followed by high-throughput sequencing. The original pipeline was this. To quantify the absolute abundance of each unique TCRbeta CDR3 region, sequences were collapsed and filtered. T cell fraction was estimated by normalization of TCRbeta template counts to usable DNA, with usable DNA being measured through amplification of reference genes present in all nucleated cells. Repertoire TCRs were annotated as SARS-CoV-2-specific by exact matching of V gene, CDR3 amino acid sequence and J gene to a known reactive TCR set. The reference SARS-CoV-2 TCR set was derived from MIRA and filtered for enrichment in COVID-19-positive ImmuneCODE repertoires, a step that removed public or cross-reactive TCRs. Using the MIRA antigens, annotated TCRs were further analysed by specific ORF or by position within an ORF. Depth was the summed frequency of annotated unique rearrangements, while breadth was defined as annotated unique rearrangements over total unique productive rearrangements. TCR breadth was compared between groups using two-sided Wilcoxon rank-sum tests. Entries here come from immuneACCESS through TCRdb and include only in-frame sequences with V and J called. Some clones fail to appear in such tables; in the studies checked, an unresolved V gene covers under half of the shortfall, and the cause of the remainder is unknown. That table is the source of V, J and clone size, and D and trimming were worked out from the DNA. The sample yields some 340,000 clones; about 86% were counted once. More than 1.5% of the sample is taken by the ten largest.

Note on this clone: The antigen it recognizes is unknown. No base quality values were provided; no much bigger clone lies one nucleotide off.

Explained via the paper, the treatment or condition label denotes: roughly 19 received Ad26.COV2.S at low or high dose, single or two shots; 5 received placebo; per-sample allocation not given. For vaccine and placebo recipients, the sequenced repertoires came from samples collected on day 63 after the first injection. In Cohort 1b, about two dozen adults aged 18-55 years were enrolled at a single site in Boston, USA, between 29 July and 7 August 2020. As a vaccine, Ad26.COV2.S was a replication-incompetent adenovirus type 26 vector that expressed a prefusion-stabilized SARS-CoV-2 spike protein derived from the original Wuhan strain. Sequences were derived from peripheral blood, sampled in a trial of Ad26.COV2.S vaccine versus placebo. The clonotype comes from a person between 18 and 60 years old who received the Ad26.COV2.S COVID-19 vaccine or a placebo.

The CDR3 protein: CASSFFRAWGEQYF. The sequence in DNA is TGTGCCAGCAGCTTTTTTAGGGCTTGGGGCGAGCAGTACTTC. The chain is assembled from TRBV7-2 and TRBJ2-7; there is no confident call for the D gene. The CDR3 runs 14 amino acids, cysteine and phenylalanine included. Solely the CDR3 DNA is kept, with 42 bases framed from the first base. Based on the germline V gene, the CDR1 and CDR2 sequences are SGHTA and FQGNSA. V and J lose 3 bases and 6 bases, and a span of 15 bases separates them.